The rows below give T cell receptor beta chains drawn from one sample of a study of cytotoxic CD8 clonotypes in ibrutinib-treated CLL. Measured with immunoSEQ multiplex PCR; TCRdb has only the in-frame clones, and not every one. The sample has approximately 350,000 clones; roughly two thirds are singletons. This material consisted of PBMCs, taken after 36 months of ibrutinib treatment. The receptors stem from a human donor with chronic lymphocytic leukemia. CDR3s include the opening cysteine and the closing phenylalanine or tryptophan. Fields, in order: D gene, J gene, clone size, V gene, CDR3 protein, CDR3 DNA. D genes are given only for firm matches. Some rows have no size entry. The others give once, few or many, or a class for an expanded clone.

d_call: TRBD1; j_call: TRBJ1-4; clone_size: few; v_call: TRBV7-8; cdr3_aa: CASSLGQGGPNEKLFF; cdr3_nt: TGTGCCAGCAGCTTAGGGCAGGGGGGCCCTAATGAAAAACTGTTTTTT
d_call: -; j_call: TRBJ2-6; clone_size: -; v_call: TRBV6-5; cdr3_aa: CASSYEFSGANVLTF; cdr3_nt: TGTGCCAGCAGTTACGAGTTCTCTGGGGCCAACGTCCTGACTTTC
d_call: -; j_call: TRBJ1-1; clone_size: -; v_call: TRBV5-1; cdr3_aa: CASSLINLNTEAFF; cdr3_nt: TGCGCCAGCAGCTTGATTAATTTGAACACTGAAGCTTTCTTT
d_call: TRBD1; j_call: TRBJ2-1; clone_size: -; v_call: TRBV6-4; cdr3_aa: CASSEKTGGLYNEQFF; cdr3_nt: TGTGCCAGCAGTGAAAAGACAGGGGGCCTTTACAATGAGCAGTTCTTC
d_call: -; j_call: TRBJ2-3; clone_size: once; v_call: TRBV2; cdr3_aa: CASSEQPSTDTQYF; cdr3_nt: TGTGCCAGCAGTGAACAACCTAGCACAGATACGCAGTATTTT
d_call: -; j_call: TRBJ2-2; clone_size: -; v_call: TRBV11-2; cdr3_aa: CASSFPRPSVTGELFF; cdr3_nt: TGTGCCAGCAGCTTCCCCAGGCCGAGTGTCACCGGGGAGCTGTTTTTT
d_call: TRBD1; j_call: TRBJ1-1; clone_size: few; v_call: TRBV6-6; cdr3_aa: CASSTTGSGVNTEAFF; cdr3_nt: TGTGCCAGCAGTACGACAGGGTCAGGGGTGAACACTGAAGCTTTCTTT
d_call: TRBD2; j_call: TRBJ2-7; clone_size: once; v_call: TRBV4-1; cdr3_aa: CASSQDRGTSGGDEQYF; cdr3_nt: TGCGCCAGCAGCCAAGATAGGGGGACTAGCGGGGGCGACGAGCAGTACTTC
d_call: TRBD2; j_call: TRBJ2-7; clone_size: few; v_call: TRBV27; cdr3_aa: CASSSTDGGISYEQYF; cdr3_nt: TGTGCCAGCAGTTCTACCGACGGGGGGATCTCCTACGAGCAGTACTTC
d_call: TRBD1; j_call: TRBJ2-7; clone_size: few; v_call: TRBV10-1; cdr3_aa: CASSEGGQGAYEQYF; cdr3_nt: TGCGCCAGCAGTGAGGGGGGACAGGGGGCCTACGAGCAGTACTTC
d_call: TRBD1; j_call: TRBJ1-4; clone_size: -; v_call: TRBV2; cdr3_aa: CASSEWTGFNEKLFF; cdr3_nt: TGTGCCAGCAGTGAATGGACAGGGTTTAATGAAAAACTGTTTTTT
d_call: TRBD2; j_call: TRBJ2-1; clone_size: once; v_call: TRBV6-5; cdr3_aa: CASSYSGLGNNEQFF; cdr3_nt: TGTGCCAGCAGTTACTCGGGACTAGGGAACAATGAGCAGTTCTTC
d_call: -; j_call: TRBJ1-1; clone_size: -; v_call: TRBV5-1; cdr3_aa: CASSPGPVNTEAFF; cdr3_nt: TGCGCCAGCAGCCCGGGCCCGGTGAACACTGAAGCTTTCTTT
d_call: -; j_call: TRBJ2-1; clone_size: -; v_call: TRBV27; cdr3_aa: CASSFAPPSYNEQFF; cdr3_nt: TGTGCCAGCAGTTTCGCGCCCCCCTCATACAATGAGCAGTTCTTC
d_call: TRBD1; j_call: TRBJ2-7; clone_size: few; v_call: TRBV10-3; cdr3_aa: CAISEAPGQGIYEQYF; cdr3_nt: TGTGCCATCAGTGAGGCCCCGGGACAGGGTATCTACGAGCAGTACTTC
d_call: TRBD2; j_call: TRBJ2-1; clone_size: -; v_call: TRBV5-1; cdr3_aa: CASSLGLADYNEQFF; cdr3_nt: TGCGCCAGCAGCTTGGGACTAGCGGATTACAATGAGCAGTTCTTC
d_call: -; j_call: TRBJ1-2; clone_size: few; v_call: TRBV12-5; cdr3_aa: CASGLVLRGSGYTF; cdr3_nt: TGTGCTAGTGGTTTGGTACTAAGGGGATCTGGCTACACCTTC
d_call: TRBD2; j_call: TRBJ2-3; clone_size: -; v_call: TRBV2; cdr3_aa: CASSGLAGYTDTQYF; cdr3_nt: TGTGCCAGCAGCGGACTAGCGGGATACACAGATACGCAGTATTTT
d_call: -; j_call: TRBJ2-7; clone_size: -; v_call: TRBV28; cdr3_aa: CASSPNPGVARYEQYF; cdr3_nt: TGTGCCAGCAGTCCCAACCCGGGGGTAGCGCGGTACGAGCAGTACTTC
d_call: -; j_call: TRBJ2-5; clone_size: -; v_call: TRBV29-1; cdr3_aa: CSVDRSMWETQYF; cdr3_nt: TGCAGCGTTGATCGGTCCATGTGGGAGACCCAGTACTTC
d_call: TRBD1; j_call: TRBJ2-7; clone_size: -; v_call: TRBV28; cdr3_aa: CASSLTGVLPYEQYF; cdr3_nt: TGTGCCAGCAGCCTCACAGGGGTTCTTCCCTACGAGCAGTACTTC
d_call: -; j_call: TRBJ2-3; clone_size: -; v_call: TRBV28; cdr3_aa: CASSFGDARYTDTQYF; cdr3_nt: TGTGCCAGCAGTTTTGGGGATGCCCGATACACAGATACGCAGTATTTT
d_call: TRBD1; j_call: TRBJ2-7; clone_size: -; v_call: TRBV6-5; cdr3_aa: CASRPGGSYEQYF; cdr3_nt: TGTGCCAGCAGGCCAGGGGGTTCCTACGAGCAGTACTTC
d_call: TRBD2; j_call: TRBJ2-7; clone_size: few; v_call: TRBV5-1; cdr3_aa: CASSLEGRGYEQYF; cdr3_nt: TGCGCCAGCAGCTTGGAGGGGAGGGGCTACGAGCAGTACTTC
d_call: -; j_call: TRBJ1-6; clone_size: few; v_call: TRBV7-2; cdr3_aa: CASSLLGSNNSPLHF; cdr3_nt: TGTGCCAGCAGCTTACTTGGCAGTAATAATTCACCCCTCCACTTT
d_call: TRBD2; j_call: TRBJ2-3; clone_size: -; v_call: TRBV4-1; cdr3_aa: CASSQGTSGTGDTQYF; cdr3_nt: TGCGCCAGCAGCCAAGGGACTAGCGGGACGGGAGATACGCAGTATTTT
d_call: TRBD1; j_call: TRBJ2-3; clone_size: once; v_call: TRBV5-1; cdr3_aa: CASKTGAGDTQYF; cdr3_nt: TGCGCCAGCAAAACAGGGGCGGGAGATACGCAGTATTTT
d_call: -; j_call: TRBJ1-1; clone_size: -; v_call: TRBV5-1; cdr3_aa: CASSKAGNTEAFF; cdr3_nt: TGCGCCAGCAGTAAAGCAGGGAACACTGAAGCTTTCTTT
d_call: -; j_call: TRBJ1-2; clone_size: few; v_call: TRBV6-5; cdr3_aa: CASSSGRTYGYTF; cdr3_nt: TGTGCCAGCAGCTCCGGACGGACCTATGGCTACACCTTC